The present TCR beta chain was sequenced within a study of cytomegalovirus exposure and HLA in healthy donors. Overall study findings and caveats: Presence/absence analyses supposed approximately even sequencing depth among donors. By HLA locus, TCR association rates varied in a later analysis, with DRB1 showing the most and HLA-C the fewest.

The PCR contained 60 Vbeta and 13 Jbeta primers. The table came from immunoSEQ multiplex PCR; TCRdb's copy has only in-frame clones and leaves some out. Of under 200,000 clones in the sample, about 80% were seen once. As to this clone: Antigen unknown.

This TCR came from a woman younger than 45 in good health and CMV-seropositive. Material: PBMCs.

CDR3 region: CASSIKTGDKTQYF. The CDR3 DNA follows: TGTGCCAGTAGTATAAAGACAGGGGATAAGACCCAGTACTTC. The J gene is TRBJ2-5, the V gene TRBV19; 8 bases agree with TRBD1. The V gene's germline CDR1 is LNHDA and CDR2 SQIVND (reference sequence). This CDR3 comprises 14 residues. V shed 2 bases, J shed 6 bases, and the junction held 5 bases outside the gene matches.